This T cell receptor (beta chain) was captured in a study of T cells in localized non-small cell lung cancer. Study-wide findings and caveats: Among the top 100 tumor clones, a median about 58 appeared in adjacent lung. In uninvolved adjacent lung, T cell clonality reached its highest value, exceeding tumor. Owing to sequencing of a solitary tumor region, heterogeneity cannot be discounted. Greater T cell density in blood accompanied longer overall survival.

With respect to this clone: Its antigen is currently unknown.

Some clones are missing from TCRdb's copy, which holds only in-frame ones; the method was immunoSEQ multiplex PCR. There are 90,000 or so clones in the sample; 87% occur only once, and around 16% lies in the top ten. V was shortened by 0 bases and J by 7 bases, with 10 bases between the two germline ends. This CDR3 contains 14 residues. Germline CDR1 reads SGDLS; CDR2 reads YYNGEE. The sequences come from peripheral blood, collected before any cancer treatment. This sequence originates from a man aged 40 to 70 with stage I squamous cell lung carcinoma. The rearrangement uses TRBV9 and TRBJ2-2; D call uncertain. The CDR3 loop reads CASSVESGVGELFF. The DNA for the CDR3 is TGTGCCAGCAGCGTAGAATCGGGTGTCGGGGAGCTGTTTTTT.